Sequencing of this TCR beta chain was carried out in a study of blood T cell repertoires in COVID-19. Study in general: Spain, Italy and the United States supplied samples that represented acute and convalescent COVID-19. From T cells, B-cell-depleted T cells, or PBMCs came the material, which was cDNA or gDNA.

In the study's own analysis: For nucleated cells, counts were estimated from reference gene primer amplification. Data came from immunoSEQ multiplex PCR; TCRdb stores just in-frame clones and leaves some out. Clone size and V and J calls were adopted from that table, with D and trimming inferred from the DNA. The sample has 70,000 to 95,000 clones, around 88% seen once. A single count supports this clone. This receptor was obtained from a man between 65 and 85 years old with active or convalescent COVID-19. The sequenced material came from peripheral blood.

The CDR3, as DNA: TGCGCCAGCAGCCCGCATAGCGGGGATCAAAACATTCAGTACTTC. Its protein is CASSPHSGDQNIQYF. The chain recombines TRBV5-1 with TRBJ2-4, with 8 bases matching TRBD2. The germline V gene has CDR1 SGHRS and CDR2 YFSETQ. The V segment lost 4 bases and the J segment 5 bases; nucleotides outside the gene matches: 8. This CDR3 comprises 15 residues. Filled out from reference TRBV5-1 and TRBJ2-4, the complete variable domain reads KAGVTQTPRYLIKTRGQQVTLSCSPISGHRSVSWYQQTPGQGLQFLFEYFSETQRNKGNFPGRFSGRQFSNSRSEMNVSTLELGDSALYLCASSPHSGDQNIQYFGAGTRLSVL.